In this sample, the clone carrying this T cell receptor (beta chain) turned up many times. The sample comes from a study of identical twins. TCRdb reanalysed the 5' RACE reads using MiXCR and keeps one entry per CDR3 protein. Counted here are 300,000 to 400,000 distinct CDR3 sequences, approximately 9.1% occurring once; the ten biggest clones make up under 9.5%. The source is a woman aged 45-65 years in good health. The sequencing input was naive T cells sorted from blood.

The CDR3 is CSARTVTDTQYF. The CDR3 DNA follows: TGCAGTGCTAGGACAGTCACAGATACGCAGTATTTT. The chain carries TRBV20-1 and TRBJ2-3, with TRBD1 as a possible D gene (5 bases). Trimming pared 3 bases from V and 2 bases from J, leaving 6 bases between. The germline CDR1 and CDR2 sequences are DFQATT and SNEGSKA (reference sequence). The CDR3 runs 12 residues.